One and the same sample provided the 6 T cell receptor beta chains below, sequenced in a study of PD-L1 blockade in urothelial cancer. Time point: peripheral blood 6 weeks after treatment start. Profiling relied on immunoSEQ multiplex PCR, and the TCRdb table lists in-frame clones only, not all of them. The sample lists tens of thousands of clones, around 85% occurring once. The sequences come from PBMCs, collected around atezolizumab (anti-PD-L1) treatment. The receptors shown here come from a man aged 45-65 years with urothelial cancer.

The chain has TRBV5-1 and TRBJ2-7; the D gene is possibly TRBD2 (6 bases). Germline V gene sequence: CDR1 SGHRS, CDR2 YFSETQ. CDR3 length equals 12 residues. V was clipped by 4 bases and J by 6 bases, with 11 bases between them. CDR3 residues: CASSLGGSEQYF. CDR3 bases: TGCGCCAGCAGCCTCGGGGGTTCCGAGCAGTACTTC.

V usage is TRBV7-9 and J usage is TRBJ2-3; TRBD2 matches at 12 bases. The germline V gene encodes CDR1 SEHNR and CDR2 FQNEAQ (reference sequence). The CDR3 is made up of 16 amino acids. V dropped 4 bases and J dropped 3; count of bases not matched to a gene: 5. The CDR3 here is CASSSQTSGGTDTQYF. CDR3 sequence (DNA): TGTGCCAGCAGCTCACAGACTAGCGGGGGAACAGATACGCAGTATTTT. The variable domain in full, with the rest retrieved from reference TRBV7-9 and TRBJ2-3, is DTGVSQNPRHKITKRGQNVTFRCDPISEHNRLYWYRQTLGQGPEFLTYFQNEAQLEKSRLLSDRFSAERPKGSFSTLEIQRTEQGDSAMYLCASSSQTSGGTDTQYFGPGTRLTVL.

V usage is TRBV28 and J usage is TRBJ2-1; tentatively, D is TRBD2 (6 bases). Trimming left V 3 bases short and J 5 bases short, with 14 bases between. CDR3 size: 15 residues. Germline V gene data show CDR1 as MDHEN and CDR2 as SYDVKM. Written as DNA, the CDR3 is TGTGCCAGCAGTTTCCCCGGCCTAGCGAACAATGAGCAGTTCTTC. Encoded protein: CASSFPGLANNEQFF.

The chain's CDR3 is CASSRTPAQGSNQPQHF. For the CDR3, the DNA is TGTGCCAGCAGCCGTACGCCGGCACAGGGTAGCAATCAGCCCCAGCATTTT. The rearrangement uses TRBV7-8 and TRBJ1-5, with D maybe TRBD1 (6 bases). This CDR3 has 17 residues. The germline V gene encodes CDR1 SGHVS and CDR2 FQNEAQ. The V end lost 5 bases, the J end lost 0 bases, and 17 bases lay between the germline ends.

The J gene is TRBJ1-4, the V gene TRBV9; D may be TRBD1 (5 bases). CDR3 size: 15 residues. Looked up from germline, CDR1 is SGDLS and CDR2 is YYNGEE. Trimming took 0 bases from V and 5 from J, leaving 11 bases between them. In nucleotides, the CDR3 is TGTGCCAGCAGCGTAGGCGTGGGGGGGAATGAAAAACTGTTTTTT. It encodes CASSVGVGGNEKLFF. The full variable domain, in which reference TRBV9 and TRBJ1-4 provide the parts outside the CDR3, is DSGVTQTPKHLITATGQRVTLRCSPRSGDLSVYWYQQSLDQGLQFLIQYYNGEERAKGNILERFSAQQFPDLHSELNLSSLELGDSALYFCASSVGVGGNEKLFFGSGTQLSVL.

The rearrangement uses TRBV15 and TRBJ2-3; TRBD2 might be the D (6 bases). Per the germline V gene, CDR1 is LNHNV and CDR2 is YYDKDF (reference sequence). Trimming removed 4 bases at V and 1 base at J, with 18 bases between. The length of the CDR3 is 17 residues. The CDR3 bases are TGTGCCACCAGCATGTTGGAAGGGCGGAGGGGCACAGATACGCAGTATTTT. Amino acid sequence: CATSMLEGRRGTDTQYF.